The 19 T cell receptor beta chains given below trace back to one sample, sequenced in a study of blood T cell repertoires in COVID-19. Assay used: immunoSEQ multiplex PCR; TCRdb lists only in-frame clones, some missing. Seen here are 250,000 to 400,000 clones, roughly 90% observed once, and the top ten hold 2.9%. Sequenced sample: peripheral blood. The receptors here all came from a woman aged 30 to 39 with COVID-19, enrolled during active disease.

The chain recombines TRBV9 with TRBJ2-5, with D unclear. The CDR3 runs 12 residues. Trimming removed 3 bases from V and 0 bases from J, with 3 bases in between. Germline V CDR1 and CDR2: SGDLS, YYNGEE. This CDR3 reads CASSANQETQYF. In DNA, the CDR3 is TGTGCCAGCAGCGCCAACCAAGAGACCCAGTACTTC.

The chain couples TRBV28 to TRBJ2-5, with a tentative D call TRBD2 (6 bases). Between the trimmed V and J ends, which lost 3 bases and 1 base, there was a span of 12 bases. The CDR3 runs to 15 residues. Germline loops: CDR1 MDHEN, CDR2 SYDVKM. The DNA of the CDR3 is TGTGCCAGCAGTTTTGGAGGGAGGCCCCAAGAGACCCAGTACTTC. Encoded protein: CASSFGGRPQETQYF.

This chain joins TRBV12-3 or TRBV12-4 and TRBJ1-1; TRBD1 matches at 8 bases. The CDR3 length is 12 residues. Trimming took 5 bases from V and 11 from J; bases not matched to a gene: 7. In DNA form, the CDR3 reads TGTGCCAGCAGTCTACGGACAGGGAAGGCTTTCTTT. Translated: CASSLRTGKAFF.

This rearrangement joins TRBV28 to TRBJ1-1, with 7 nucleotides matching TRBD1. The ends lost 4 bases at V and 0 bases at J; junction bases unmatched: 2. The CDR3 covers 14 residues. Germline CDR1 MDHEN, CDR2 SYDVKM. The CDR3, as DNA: TGTGCCAGCAGTTCGGACAGGATGAACACTGAAGCTTTCTTT. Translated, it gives CASSSDRMNTEAFF. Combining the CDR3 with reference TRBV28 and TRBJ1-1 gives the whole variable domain DVKVTQSSRYLVKRTGEKVFLECVQDMDHENMFWYRQDPGLGLRLIYFSYDVKMKEKGDIPEGYSVSREKKERFSLILESASTNQTSMYLCASSSDRMNTEAFFGQGTRLTVV.

CDR3 bases: TGTGCCACCAGCCACTACTTAACACTAGGACATGAGCAGTTCTTC. This sequence encodes CATSHYLTLGHEQFF. The chain joins TRBV15 to TRBJ2-1; D is possibly TRBD2 (5 bases). The CDR3 extends over 15 amino acids. The V gene lost 5 bases and the J gene lost 8 bases, with 19 bases spanning the gap. Germline values: CDR1 LNHNV, CDR2 YYDKDF (reference sequence). The full variable domain, rest sourced from reference TRBV15 and TRBJ2-1, is DAMVIQNPRYQVTQFGKPVTLSCSQTLNHNVMYWYQQKSSQAPKLLFHYYDKDFNNEADTPDNFQSRRPNTSFCFLDIRSPGLGDTAMYLCATSHYLTLGHEQFFGPGTRLTVL.

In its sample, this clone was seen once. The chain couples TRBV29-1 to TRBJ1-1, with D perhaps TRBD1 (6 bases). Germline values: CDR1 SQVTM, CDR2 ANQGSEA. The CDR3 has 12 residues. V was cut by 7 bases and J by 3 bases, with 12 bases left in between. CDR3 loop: CSAGQLDTEAFF. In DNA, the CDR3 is TGCAGCGCTGGACAGTTAGACACTGAAGCTTTCTTT.

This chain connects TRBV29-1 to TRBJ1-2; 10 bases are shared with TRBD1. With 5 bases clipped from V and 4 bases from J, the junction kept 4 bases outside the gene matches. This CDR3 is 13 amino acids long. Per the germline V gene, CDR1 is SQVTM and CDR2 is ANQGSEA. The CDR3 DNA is TGCAGCGTTAGGGACAGGGGAGGCTATGGCTACACCTTC. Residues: CSVRDRGGYGYTF.

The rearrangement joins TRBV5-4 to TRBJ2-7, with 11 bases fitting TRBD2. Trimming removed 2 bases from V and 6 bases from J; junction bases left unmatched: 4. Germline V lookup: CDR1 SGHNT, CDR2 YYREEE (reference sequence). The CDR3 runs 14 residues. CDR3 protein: CASSFSGRAFEQYF. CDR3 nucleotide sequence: TGTGCCAGCAGCTTTAGCGGGAGGGCCTTCGAGCAGTACTTC. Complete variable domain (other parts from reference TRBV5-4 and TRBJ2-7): ETGVTQSPTHLIKTRGQQVTLRCSSQSGHNTVSWYQQALGQGPQFIFQYYREEENGRGNFPPRFSGLQFPNYSSELNVNALELDDSALYLCASSFSGRAFEQYFGPGTRLTVT.

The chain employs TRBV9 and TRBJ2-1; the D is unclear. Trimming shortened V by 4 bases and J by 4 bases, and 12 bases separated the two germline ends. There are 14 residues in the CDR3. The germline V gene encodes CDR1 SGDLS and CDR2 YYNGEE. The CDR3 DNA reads TGTGCCAGCAGCACTCGAGAGTTATACAATGAGCAGTTCTTC. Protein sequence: CASSTRELYNEQFF.

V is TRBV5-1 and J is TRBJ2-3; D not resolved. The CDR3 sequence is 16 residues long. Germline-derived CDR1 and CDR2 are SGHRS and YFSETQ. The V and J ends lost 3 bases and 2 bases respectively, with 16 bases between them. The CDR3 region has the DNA TGCGCCAGCAGCTCCGGTATTAGCCGAAACACAGATACGCAGTATTTT. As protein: CASSSGISRNTDTQYF.

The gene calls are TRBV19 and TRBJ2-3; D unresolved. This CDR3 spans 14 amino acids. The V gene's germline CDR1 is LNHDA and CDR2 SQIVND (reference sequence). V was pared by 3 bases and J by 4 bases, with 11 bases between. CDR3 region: CASSISYFADTQYF. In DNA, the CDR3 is TGTGCCAGTAGTATCTCTTACTTTGCAGATACGCAGTATTTT.

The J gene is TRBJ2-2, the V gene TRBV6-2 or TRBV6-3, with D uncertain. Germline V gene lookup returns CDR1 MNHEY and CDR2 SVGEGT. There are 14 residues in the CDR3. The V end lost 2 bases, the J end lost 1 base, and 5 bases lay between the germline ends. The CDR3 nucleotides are TGTGCCAGCAGTTACATCCGGAACACCGGGGAGCTGTTTTTT. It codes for CASSYIRNTGELFF.

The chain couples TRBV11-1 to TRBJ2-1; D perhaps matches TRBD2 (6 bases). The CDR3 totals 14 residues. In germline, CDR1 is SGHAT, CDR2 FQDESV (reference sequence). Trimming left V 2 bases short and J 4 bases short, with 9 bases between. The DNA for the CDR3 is TGTGCCAGCAGCTTAAACGCGGGGTACAATGAGCAGTTCTTC. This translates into CASSLNAGYNEQFF.

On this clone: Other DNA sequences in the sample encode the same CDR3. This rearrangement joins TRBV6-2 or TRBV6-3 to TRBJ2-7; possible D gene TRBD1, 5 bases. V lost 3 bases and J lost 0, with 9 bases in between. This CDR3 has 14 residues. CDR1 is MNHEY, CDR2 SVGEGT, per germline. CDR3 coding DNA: TGTGCCAGCAGTTATGGAAGGGGCTCCTACGAGCAGTACTTC. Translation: CASSYGRGSYEQYF.

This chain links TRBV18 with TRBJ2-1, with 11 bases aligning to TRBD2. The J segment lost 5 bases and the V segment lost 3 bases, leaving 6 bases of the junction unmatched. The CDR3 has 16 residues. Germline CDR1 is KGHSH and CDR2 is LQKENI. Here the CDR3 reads CASSPERLAGNNEQFF. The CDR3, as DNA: TGTGCCAGCTCACCCGAACGACTAGCGGGAAACAATGAGCAGTTCTTC.

The CDR3 DNA sequence: TGTGCCAGCAGCTCGGACAAAGCCTACATTAACTATGGCTACACCTTC. Its translation: CASSSDKAYINYGYTF. J is TRBJ1-2 and V is TRBV7-8; D may be TRBD1 (5 bases). The length of the CDR3 is 16 residues. V lost 4 bases and J 1 base, leaving 16 bases between the germline ends. Germline V gives CDR1 SGHVS, CDR2 FQNEAQ.

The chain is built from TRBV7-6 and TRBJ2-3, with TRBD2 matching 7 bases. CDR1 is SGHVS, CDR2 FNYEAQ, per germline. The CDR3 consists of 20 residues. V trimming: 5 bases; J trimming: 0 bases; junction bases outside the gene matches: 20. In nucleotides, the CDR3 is TGTGCCAGCAGCCTAAGCGGGGCGCCTCCGCACAGATTTAGCACAGATACGCAGTATTTT. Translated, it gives CASSLSGAPPHRFSTDTQYF.

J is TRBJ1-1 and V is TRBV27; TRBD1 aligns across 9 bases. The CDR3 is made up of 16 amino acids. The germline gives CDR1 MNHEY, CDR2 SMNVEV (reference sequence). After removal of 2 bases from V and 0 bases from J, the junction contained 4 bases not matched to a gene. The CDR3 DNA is TGTGCCAGCAGTTTAGGGACAGGGTGGGTGAACACTGAAGCTTTCTTT. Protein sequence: CASSLGTGWVNTEAFF.

Written as DNA, the CDR3 is TGTGCCATCAGTGAGTGGGGGACAGGGGGCGCGACTGAAGCTTTCTTT. It yields the protein CAISEWGTGGATEAFF. V usage is TRBV10-3 and J usage is TRBJ1-1; 12 positions match TRBD1. This CDR3 spans 16 amino acids. The V gene end was trimmed by 1 base and the J gene end by 5 bases; junction bases not matched to a gene: 5. Germline V gene sequence: CDR1 ENHRY, CDR2 SYGVKD.